The entry that follows covers one T cell receptor beta chain sequence. The sample comes from a study of T cell changes during pregnancy in multiple sclerosis. The germline V gene encodes CDR1 SGHVS and CDR2 FNYEAQ. The V end lost 2 bases, the J end lost 0 bases, and 13 bases lay between the germline ends. The CDR3 extends over 16 amino acids. Profiled with immunoSEQ multiplex PCR; TCRdb holds only in-frame clones, not every one. The data hold tens of thousands of clones, with roughly 92% observed a single time. This rearrangement joins TRBV7-6 to TRBJ2-5; possibly TRBD2 for D (6 bases). The sequence was collected from a female donor in good health, enrolled as a control in a pregnancy study. The source material was peripheral blood, sampled in the third trimester of pregnancy. The CDR3 nucleotides are TGTGCCAGCAGCTTATTTTCTGCGGGGTACCAAGAGACCCAGTACTTC. Encoded protein: CASSLFSAGYQETQYF.